The clone carrying this T cell receptor (beta chain) occurred a few times. The sample comes from a study of blood T cell repertoires in COVID-19. Study-level information: Samples came from the United States, Italy and Spain, spanning acute and convalescent COVID-19. The cDNA or gDNA used as material had been derived from T cells, B-cell-depleted T cells, or PBMCs.

In the study's own analysis: For nucleated cells, counts were estimated from reference gene primer amplification. The protocol was immunoSEQ multiplex PCR, while the TCRdb copy is restricted to in-frame clones and leaves out a portion. The V and J calls and clone size come from that table; D and trimming were worked out from the DNA. The sample lists about 98,000 clones, about 84% occurring once. The CDR3 loop spans 16 amino acids. Per the germline V gene, CDR1 is SGDLS and CDR2 is YYNGEE. Trimming took 2 bases from V and 4 from J; bases not matched to a gene: 10. The gene calls are TRBV9 and TRBJ2-3, with 7 bases aligning to TRBD2. This TCR was recovered from a woman aged 80 or over with acute or convalescent COVID-19. Source material: peripheral blood. The DNA of the CDR3 is TGTGCCAGCAGCGTGGGTAGCTCGGGGGGTCCAGATACGCAGTATTTT. This sequence encodes CASSVGSSGGPDTQYF.